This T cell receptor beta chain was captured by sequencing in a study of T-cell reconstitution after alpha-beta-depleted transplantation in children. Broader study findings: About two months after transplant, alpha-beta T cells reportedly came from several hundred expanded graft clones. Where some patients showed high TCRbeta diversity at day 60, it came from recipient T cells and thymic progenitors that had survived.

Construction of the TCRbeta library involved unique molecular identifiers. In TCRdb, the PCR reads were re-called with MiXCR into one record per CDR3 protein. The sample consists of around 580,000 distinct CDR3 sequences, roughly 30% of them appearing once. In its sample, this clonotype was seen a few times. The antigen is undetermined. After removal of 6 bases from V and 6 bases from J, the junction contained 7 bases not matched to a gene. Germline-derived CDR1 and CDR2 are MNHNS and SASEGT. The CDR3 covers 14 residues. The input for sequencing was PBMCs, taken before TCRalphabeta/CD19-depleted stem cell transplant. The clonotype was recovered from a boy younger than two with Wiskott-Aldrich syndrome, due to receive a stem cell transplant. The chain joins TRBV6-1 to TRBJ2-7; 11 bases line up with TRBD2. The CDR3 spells CASSRLAGSSEQYF. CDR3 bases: TGTGCCAGCAGCAGACTAGCGGGGAGCTCCGAGCAGTACTTC.